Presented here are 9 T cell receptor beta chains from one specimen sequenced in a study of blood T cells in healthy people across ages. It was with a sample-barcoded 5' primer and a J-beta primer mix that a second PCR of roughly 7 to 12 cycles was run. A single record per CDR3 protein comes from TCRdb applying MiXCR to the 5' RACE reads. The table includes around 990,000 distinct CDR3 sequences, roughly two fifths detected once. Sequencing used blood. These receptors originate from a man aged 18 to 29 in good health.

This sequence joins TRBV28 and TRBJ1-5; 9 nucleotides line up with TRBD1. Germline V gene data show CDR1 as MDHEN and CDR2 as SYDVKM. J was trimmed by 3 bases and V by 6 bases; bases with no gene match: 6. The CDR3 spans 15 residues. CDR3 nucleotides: TGTGCCAGCAGGGGGACAGGGATCTTCAATCAGCCCCAGCATTTT. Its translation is CASRGTGIFNQPQHF. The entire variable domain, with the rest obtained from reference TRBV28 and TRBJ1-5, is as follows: DVKVTQSSRYLVKRTGEKVFLECVQDMDHENMFWYRQDPGLGLRLIYFSYDVKMKEKGDIPEGYSVSREKKERFSLILESASTNQTSMYLCASRGTGIFNQPQHFGDGTRLSIL.

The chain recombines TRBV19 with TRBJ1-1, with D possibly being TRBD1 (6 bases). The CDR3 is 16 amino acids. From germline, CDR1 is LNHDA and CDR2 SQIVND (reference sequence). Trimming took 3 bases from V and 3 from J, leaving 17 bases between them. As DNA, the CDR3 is TGTGCCAGTAGTATTGGTCCCCAGAGGGGGGACACTGAAGCTTTCTTT. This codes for CASSIGPQRGDTEAFF.

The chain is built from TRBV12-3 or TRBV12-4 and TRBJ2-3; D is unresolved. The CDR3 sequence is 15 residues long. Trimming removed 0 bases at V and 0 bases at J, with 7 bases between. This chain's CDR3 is CASSLAPTSTDTQYF. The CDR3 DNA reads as TGTGCCAGCAGTTTAGCCCCCACTAGCACAGATACGCAGTATTTT.

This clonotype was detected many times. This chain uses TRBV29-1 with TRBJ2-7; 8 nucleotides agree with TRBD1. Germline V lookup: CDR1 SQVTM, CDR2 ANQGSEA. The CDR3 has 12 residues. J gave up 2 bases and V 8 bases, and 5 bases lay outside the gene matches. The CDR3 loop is CSLTGATYEQYF. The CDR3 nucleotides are TGCAGCCTGACAGGGGCTACCTACGAGCAGTACTTC.

The CDR3 protein is CASRGIGYGYTF. The CDR3 nucleotides read TGTGCCAGCAGGGGGATTGGCTATGGCTACACCTTC. V is TRBV3-1 and J is TRBJ1-2; D is unresolved. The ends were cut back, 6 bases at V and 4 bases at J, with 9 bases in the middle. The CDR3 totals 12 residues. Germline V gives CDR1 LGHDT, CDR2 YNNKEL (reference sequence).

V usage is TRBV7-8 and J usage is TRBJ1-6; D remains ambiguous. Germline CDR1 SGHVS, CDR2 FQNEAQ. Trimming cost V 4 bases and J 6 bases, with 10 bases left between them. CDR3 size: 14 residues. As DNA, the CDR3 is TGTGCCAGCAGCTCGTCAGTAGTTAATTCACCCCTCCACTTT. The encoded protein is CASSSSVVNSPLHF.

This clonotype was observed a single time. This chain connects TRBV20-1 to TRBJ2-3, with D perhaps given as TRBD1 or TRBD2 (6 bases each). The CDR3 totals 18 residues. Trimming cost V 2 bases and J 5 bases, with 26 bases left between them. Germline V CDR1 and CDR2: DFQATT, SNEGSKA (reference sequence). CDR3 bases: TGCAGTGCTAGACGGGGGTTAGGGGGGACCGGGGTTGAAGATACGCAGTATTTT. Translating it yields CSARRGLGGTGVEDTQYF.

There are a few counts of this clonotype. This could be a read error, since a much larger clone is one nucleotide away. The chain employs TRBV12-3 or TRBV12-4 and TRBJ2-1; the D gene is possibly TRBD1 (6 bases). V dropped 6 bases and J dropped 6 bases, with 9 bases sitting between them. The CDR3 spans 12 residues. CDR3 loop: CASRLGANEQFF. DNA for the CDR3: TGTGCCAGCAGGTTGGGGGCCAATGAGCAGTTCTTC.

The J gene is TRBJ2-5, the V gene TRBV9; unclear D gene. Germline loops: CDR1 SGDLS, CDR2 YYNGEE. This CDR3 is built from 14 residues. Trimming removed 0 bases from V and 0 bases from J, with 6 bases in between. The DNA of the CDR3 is TGTGCCAGCAGCGTAGGGGGAAACCAAGAGACCCAGTACTTC. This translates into CASSVGGNQETQYF.